The present T cell receptor (beta chain) was sequenced within a study of regulatory T cells in long-lasting Graves disease (dated by TCRdb to the early 2020s). About the full investigation: Patients with newly diagnosed Graves' disease had been on antithyroid drugs for under 3 months. Patients with persistent Graves' disease were compared with patients with newly diagnosed Graves' disease using TCR sequencing and RNA sequencing of peripheral blood. The study took place in China and was registered as a clinical trial. A total of around 35 samples were covered by TCR sequencing, comprising approximately 13 persistent and roughly 20 newly diagnosed Graves' disease patients. Paper-wide results and their limitations: Compared with newly diagnosed patients, patients with persistent Graves' disease had lower TCR Shannon entropy and fewer highly expanded clones, which suggests clonal expansion. Peripheral blood alone was examined, since thyroid tissue, which constituted the primary lesion, could not be accessed. Patients with persistent disease shared more public clonotypes (over 2,500) than newly diagnosed patients did (about 970). TRBV28, TRBJ1-2 and TRBJ2-5 were preferentially used in persistent disease, while TRBV20-1 and TRBJ2-1 were favored in newly diagnosed disease. Sequencing and analysis were restricted to the TCR beta chain. The authors acknowledged the small sample size as a limitation that may reduce accuracy.

Receptors were amplified or captured by multiplex PCR. Sequencer: Illumina HiSeq 4000. TCR beta libraries were built with iRepertoire HTBI primers and Arm-PCR amplification of CDR3 regions. PCR products were gel purified before sequencing. In the authors' own workflow: A total of 62 TRBV and some 15 TRBJ segments were identified across samples and were used for gene usage analysis of CDR3 amino acid clonotypes. Filtered high-quality paired reads were merged into contigs using COPE and FqMerger. BLAST was used to align contigs to IMGT TRBV, TRBD and TRBJ reference genes, with CDR3 defined following IMGT. Highly expanded clones were defined as clonotypes with a frequency above 0.1%. Shannon entropy was used to measure repertoire diversity, and the Gini coefficient was used to measure V-J evenness. Public clonotypes were defined as clonotypes shared by more than one individual. The raw public data were reprocessed by TCRdb itself: fastp quality trimming at Q25, MiXCR clonotype calling, in-frame beta chains only. Duplicate CDR3 protein sequences are folded into a single record with the most common DNA and genes. The V and J calls and clone size come from TCRdb's table, not from the authors' own analysis. In all, the sample holds over 450,000 distinct CDR3 sequences, and around 12% of those were seen once. The top ten clonotypes cover around 10% of the sample.

According to the study, the label for this sample's time point signals: newly diagnosed GD, antithyroid drugs for less than 3 months. For both TCR sequencing and RNA sequencing, RNA was extracted from PBMCs in TRIzol. Graves' disease was diagnosed according to American Thyroid Association guidelines. Patients for the study were recruited at an endocrinology department in Xi'an, China. Each patient gave about 9.1 milliliters of peripheral blood, collected in an EDTA anticoagulant tube. PBMCs were isolated by Ficoll Paque Plus density gradient separation without further T cell sorting. An Agilent 2100 Bioanalyzer and agarose gel were used to assess RNA quality, and a NanoDrop 2000 was used to measure RNA concentration. V is pared back by 3 bases and J by 1 base, with 12 bases lying between the germline termini. The CDR3 runs 15 amino acids, cysteine and phenylalanine included. Only the CDR3 portion is preserved as DNA: 45 bases, with reading frame beginning at the first base. The CDR1 and CDR2 encoded by the germline V gene are MGHDK and SYGVNS.

This clonotype was found many times. Its antigen remains unidentified. No quality values exist for individual bases; no much larger clone is one base distant. The same sample was also used in a study of T cells in Graves' hyperthyroidism and ophthalmopathy. The second study, in turn, reports: Stable Graves' hyperthyroidism was defined as no progression to ophthalmopathy during 18 months of follow-up. Hyperthyroidism patients were aged 18 to 65 years and newly diagnosed, with disease duration of less than 2 months. Patients with uncontrolled infections, other autoimmune diseases, pregnancy or lactation were excluded. Diagnoses were established on the basis of clinical symptoms, serum thyroxine and TRAb, thyroid ultrasound, and orbital computed tomography. The first round of RT-PCR for the TCR CDR3 was performed with the HTBI primer set and the Qiagen OneStep RT-PCR kit. Blood samples also contained most of the expanded thyroid clonotypes (frequency above 0.001), which suggests that blood repertoires may reflect thyroid immune responses. A 13 V-J signature model separated ophthalmopathy from stable hyperthyroidism, with around 88% sensitivity and around 84% specificity in cross-validation and 80%/75% in testing. During validation, the model predicted progression to ophthalmopathy a median of around 6 months ahead of onset, with around 71% sensitivity and 72% to 85% specificity. To identify distinguishing TCR V-J signatures, a discovery cohort of about 100 patients was used, comprising some 45 with Graves' ophthalmopathy and around 60 with stable Graves' hyperthyroidism. Whether ophthalmopathy could be predicted prospectively was tested in an independent validation cohort made up of under 20 hyperthyroidism patients plus 17 patients who later progressed to ophthalmopathy. The approximately 100 discovery patients were divided at random into training and test sets in a 7:3 ratio. The study also compared thyroid tissue and blood T-cell repertoires from several Graves' hyperthyroidism patients. Once sampling was done, hyperthyroidism patients were given methimazole at a starting dose of 30 mg daily, whereas ophthalmopathy patients were given high-dose intravenous methylprednisolone. The libraries were constructed in a second round of multiplex PCR and then size-selected and purified. The libraries were sequenced on an Illumina HiSeq2000 using paired-end 100 bp reads. SOAPnuke was used to process the raw data, removing reads that contained adapters or uncalled bases, had a mean Phred below 15, or lacked an exact match to the constant primer or identifier. High-quality paired reads were merged using COPE v1.2.5, and each unique nucleotide sequence was defined as a clonotype. MiTCR v1.1 was used to align clonotypes to the IMGT TRBV, TRBD and TRBJ reference segments. The analysis was restricted to V-J combinations with a frequency above 0.0001, which together covered about 99% of the repertoires. A TCS score was defined as the ratio between F50 (clonal expansion) and ExV (chaos), using BLOSUM62-based TCRdist between CDR3 peptides within each V-J. Welch's t-statistics and random forest reduced some 510 V-J features to roughly 13, which were used in a naive Bayes classifier (R e1071). No statistical method was used to set the sample size in advance, and investigators knew the group allocation. TCR Vbeta CDR3 sequencing of 135 peripheral blood samples (fewer than 45 ophthalmopathy, 75 or so hyperthyroidism and roughly 17 progressor patients) is reported in the paper.

This material consisted of peripheral blood mononuclear cells (PBMCs), taken at new diagnosis, from a patient treated with antithyroid drugs. This receptor was obtained from a woman in her thirties with Graves disease. Donor details come from another sample of the same person, matched by shared clones. The receptor chain draws on TRBV25-1 and TRBJ1-1; D gene: possibly TRBD1, on 5 matching bases. The CDR3 region: CASSDSWGQNTEAFF. The DNA is TGTGCCAGCAGTGATTCTTGGGGCCAGAACACTGAAGCTTTCTTT.